These T cell receptor beta chains were read from a single sample in a study of naive CD8 T cells in extremely preterm neonates. Data came from immunoSEQ multiplex PCR; TCRdb stores just in-frame clones and leaves some out. The sample holds a few thousand clones, less than 98% seen once. The sample was naive CD8+ T cells from cord blood. The receptor set was obtained from a newborn in good health. The CDR3 runs from the conserved cysteine through the conserved F or W. The order of the fields is clone size, D gene, J gene, V gene, CDR3 protein, CDR3 DNA. D genes are given only for firm matches. Clone size is given for some rows only: seen once, a few or many times, or a class if the clone is expanded.

clone size: -; D gene: -; J gene: TRBJ1-1; V gene: TRBV6-1; CDR3 protein: CASSEGPYPNTEAFF; CDR3 DNA: TGTGCCAGCAGCGAGGGTCCTTACCCTAACACTGAAGCTTTCTTT
clone size: -; D gene: TRBD2; J gene: TRBJ2-1; V gene: TRBV19; CDR3 protein: CASRGLAGGSEQFF; CDR3 DNA: TGTGCCAGTAGAGGACTAGCGGGGGGTAGTGAGCAGTTCTTC
clone size: -; D gene: TRBD1; J gene: TRBJ1-1; V gene: TRBV10-3; CDR3 protein: CAIRHEGAEAFF; CDR3 DNA: TGTGCCATCAGGCACGAGGGGGCGGAAGCTTTCTTT
clone size: -; D gene: TRBD1; J gene: TRBJ2-1; V gene: TRBV6-5; CDR3 protein: CASSPGTGNYNEQFF; CDR3 DNA: TGTGCCAGCAGTCCTGGGACAGGGAACTACAATGAGCAGTTCTTC
clone size: -; D gene: -; J gene: TRBJ2-7; V gene: TRBV7-9; CDR3 protein: CASTPGEYEQYF; CDR3 DNA: TGTGCCAGCACCCCAGGTGAATACGAGCAGTACTTC
clone size: -; D gene: -; J gene: TRBJ1-4; V gene: TRBV11-2; CDR3 protein: CASSLGGNEKLFF; CDR3 DNA: TGTGCCAGCAGCTTAGGAGGGAATGAAAAACTGTTTTTT
clone size: -; D gene: TRBD1; J gene: TRBJ2-7; V gene: TRBV5-4; CDR3 protein: CASNSTGGDPYEQYF; CDR3 DNA: TGTGCCAGCAATTCAACAGGGGGCGATCCCTACGAGCAGTACTTC
clone size: -; D gene: TRBD2; J gene: TRBJ2-1; V gene: TRBV4-3; CDR3 protein: CASSQDTAGGSINEQFF; CDR3 DNA: TGCGCCAGCAGCCAAGATACGGCGGGGGGGAGCATAAATGAGCAGTTCTTC
clone size: -; D gene: -; J gene: TRBJ1-1; V gene: TRBV21-1; CDR3 protein: CASSKGTPTGGKDTEAFF; CDR3 DNA: TGTGCCAGCAGCAAAGGTACTCCGACAGGGGGAAAGGACACTGAAGCTTTCTTT
clone size: -; D gene: -; J gene: TRBJ1-6; V gene: TRBV2; CDR3 protein: CASSVRDSPLHF; CDR3 DNA: TGTGCCAGCAGTGTGAGGGATTCACCCCTCCACTTT
clone size: -; D gene: TRBD1; J gene: TRBJ2-3; V gene: TRBV11-2; CDR3 protein: CASSHRQGLEADTQYF; CDR3 DNA: TGTGCCAGCAGCCACAGACAGGGGCTGGAGGCAGATACGCAGTATTTT
clone size: -; D gene: -; J gene: TRBJ1-1; V gene: TRBV7-9; CDR3 protein: CASSLVMGHTEAFF; CDR3 DNA: TGTGCCAGCAGCCTAGTTATGGGCCACACTGAAGCTTTCTTT
clone size: once; D gene: TRBD1; J gene: TRBJ1-5; V gene: TRBV30; CDR3 protein: CAWSVRTGGYQPQHF; CDR3 DNA: TGTGCCTGGAGTGTACGGACAGGGGGCTATCAGCCCCAGCATTTT
clone size: -; D gene: -; J gene: TRBJ1-2; V gene: TRBV2; CDR3 protein: CASRNIRAGLVGYTF; CDR3 DNA: TGTGCCAGCAGGAACATAAGGGCGGGGCTTGTTGGCTACACCTTC
clone size: -; D gene: -; J gene: TRBJ1-5; V gene: TRBV28; CDR3 protein: CASSLRPGTGAYGNQPQHF; CDR3 DNA: TGTGCCAGCAGTCTCCGCCCCGGGACTGGCGCGTATGGCAATCAGCCCCAGCATTTT
clone size: -; D gene: -; J gene: TRBJ1-4; V gene: TRBV27; CDR3 protein: CASSLSGATNEKLFF; CDR3 DNA: TGTGCCAGCAGTTTATCAGGGGCAACTAATGAAAAACTGTTTTTT
clone size: -; D gene: -; J gene: TRBJ1-1; V gene: TRBV6-1; CDR3 protein: CASSDQGPPGAFF; CDR3 DNA: TGTGCCAGCAGTGACCAAGGCCCCCCCGGGGCTTTCTTT
clone size: -; D gene: -; J gene: TRBJ2-7; V gene: TRBV9; CDR3 protein: CASSVATGFYEQYF; CDR3 DNA: TGTGCCAGCAGCGTAGCTACAGGGTTCTACGAGCAGTACTTC
clone size: once; D gene: TRBD2; J gene: TRBJ2-3; V gene: TRBV27; CDR3 protein: CASSLIPGGVTDTQYF; CDR3 DNA: TGTGCCAGCAGTTTAATTCCGGGGGGGGTCACAGATACGCAGTATTTT
clone size: -; D gene: TRBD2; J gene: TRBJ2-1; V gene: TRBV2; CDR3 protein: CAAMGLAGGLYYNEQFF; CDR3 DNA: TGTGCCGCGATGGGACTAGCGGGGGGCCTCTACTACAATGAGCAGTTCTTC